This T cell receptor beta chain derives from a study of blood T cell repertoires in COVID-19. In the study overall: The United States, Italy and Spain supplied acute and convalescent COVID-19 samples. The cDNA or gDNA used as material had been derived from T cells, B-cell-depleted T cells, or PBMCs.

Authors' data handling: Reference gene primer amplification gave nucleated cell count estimates. The assay was immunoSEQ multiplex PCR, and TCRdb's table has in-frame clones only and misses some. That table gives V, J and clone size, and the DNA gave D and trimming. The sample lists tens of thousands of clones, roughly 88% occurring once. V gave up 4 bases and J gave up 7 bases; unmatched junction bases: 7. Germline values: CDR1 LGHDT, CDR2 YNNKEL (reference sequence). This CDR3 contains 15 residues. This rearrangement joins TRBV3-1 (or the pseudogene TRBV3-2) to TRBJ1-6; 7 bases are a match to TRBD1. The specimen sequenced was peripheral blood. The clonotype was recovered from a woman between 45 and 60 years old with acute or convalescent COVID-19. For the CDR3, the DNA is TGTGCCAGCAGCCCCAGACAGGGTAAAAATTCACCCCTCCACTTT. It is translated as CASSPRQGKNSPLHF.